Listed here are 11 T cell receptor beta chains from one sample, sequenced in a study of blood T cell repertoires in COVID-19. TCRdb's copy holds only in-frame clones and misses some; the assay was immunoSEQ multiplex PCR. The sample records 42,000 or so clones, about four fifths being singletons. Material for sequencing was peripheral blood. The source is a man aged 40-49 years with active or convalescent COVID-19.

V is TRBV10-3 and J is TRBJ1-2; TRBD1 aligns across 10 bases. The length of the CDR3 is 13 residues. V trimming: 10 bases; J trimming: 7 bases; junction bases outside the gene matches: 9. From germline, CDR1 is ENHRY and CDR2 SYGVKD. In DNA, the CDR3 is TGTGCCAGCTCCGGGACAGGGGTGAGTGGCTACACCTTC. Amino acids: CASSGTGVSGYTF.

The genes are TRBV30 and TRBJ1-4; the match to TRBD1 covers 8 bases. Germline V gives CDR1 GTSNPN, CDR2 SVGIG (reference sequence). The CDR3 sequence is 13 residues long. J gave up 4 bases and V 5 bases, and 3 bases lay outside the gene matches. CDR3 protein: CAWDRGFNEKLFF. The CDR3 bases are TGTGCCTGGGACAGGGGCTTTAATGAAAAACTGTTTTTT.

The chain joins TRBV30 to TRBJ1-6; 10 bases agree with TRBD1. Germline CDR1 GTSNPN, CDR2 SVGIG (reference sequence). CDR3 length: 16 amino acids. Here the CDR3 reads CAWDRGPSSYNSPLHF. As DNA, the CDR3 is TGTGCTTGGGACAGGGGCCCTAGCTCCTATAATTCACCCCTCCACTTT.

This clone is deemed hyperexpanded. This same CDR3 is encoded by further DNA sequences in the sample. The CDR3 coding sequence is TGCGCCAGCAGCCAAGGAGGGCCAACGAACACTGAAGCTTTCTTT. Translation: CASSQGGPTNTEAFF. V gene TRBV4-1 combines with J gene TRBJ1-1; D is undetermined. This CDR3 has 15 amino acids. Germline CDR1 MGHRA, CDR2 YSYEKL. The V gene lost 1 base and the J gene lost 1 base, with 10 bases spanning the gap.

V is TRBV29-1 and J is TRBJ1-2; D is ambiguous. Trimming left V 2 bases short and J 3 bases short, with 10 bases between. Germline values: CDR1 SQVTM, CDR2 ANQGSEA. This CDR3 has 13 amino acids. The CDR3 spells CSVENSLYYGYTF. The CDR3 nucleotides read TGCAGCGTTGAAAACAGCCTCTACTATGGCTACACCTTC.

This sequence joins TRBV28 and TRBJ1-1; 7 nucleotides match TRBD1. V lost 3 bases to trimming and J lost 0 bases; unmatched junction nucleotides: 16. The CDR3 has 19 residues. Germline-derived CDR1 and CDR2 are MDHEN and SYDVKM. CDR3 sequence reads: CASSFTTGPRNLMNTEAFF. For the CDR3, the DNA is TGTGCCAGCAGTTTTACGACAGGGCCACGTAATTTAATGAACACTGAAGCTTTCTTT.

This rearrangement joins TRBV19 to TRBJ2-5, with D perhaps TRBD2 (7 bases). Germline loops: CDR1 LNHDA, CDR2 SQIVND (reference sequence). The V gene lost 3 bases and the J gene lost 0 bases, with 11 bases spanning the gap. This CDR3 has 15 amino acids. The CDR3 loop is CASSMAGAYQETQYF. The CDR3 DNA reads TGTGCCAGTAGTATGGCGGGGGCGTACCAAGAGACCCAGTACTTC.

The chain couples TRBV11-2 to TRBJ2-7; 7 bases match TRBD1. Trimming removed 5 bases from V and 0 bases from J; junction bases left unmatched: 10. The CDR3 spans 16 residues. Per germline, CDR1 SGHAT and CDR2 FQNNGV. The CDR3 DNA sequence: TGTGCCAGCAGCCCGATTAGTAGACAGGGCTCCTACGAGCAGTACTTC. This encodes CASSPISRQGSYEQYF.

V gene TRBV11-3 combines with J gene TRBJ2-1; the D gene is possibly TRBD2 (5 bases). The CDR3 covers 14 residues. Trimming left V 5 bases short and J 4 bases short, with 12 bases between. CDR1 is SGHNT, CDR2 YENEEA, per germline. This CDR3 reads CASSRSGAYNEQFF. CDR3 sequence (DNA): TGTGCCAGCAGCAGGAGCGGAGCTTACAATGAGCAGTTCTTC.

This chain joins TRBV29-1 and TRBJ1-2; no clear D. V shed 5 bases and J shed 8 bases, with 15 bases lying between them. The CDR3 totals 12 residues. CDR1 and CDR2 from the germline V gene are SQVTM and ANQGSEA. CDR3: CSVYGGPEGYTF. The CDR3 DNA reads TGCAGCGTTTATGGAGGGCCGGAAGGCTACACCTTC.

The rearrangement joins TRBV6-5 to TRBJ2-2; D unresolved. The length of the CDR3 is 15 residues. The germline V gene has CDR1 MNHEY and CDR2 SVGAGI. Trimming took 6 bases from V and 1 from J, leaving 12 bases between them. The DNA of the CDR3 is TGTGCCAGCAGCCGTGAGCTCCTGAACACCGGGGAGCTGTTTTTT. Translating gives CASSRELLNTGELFF.